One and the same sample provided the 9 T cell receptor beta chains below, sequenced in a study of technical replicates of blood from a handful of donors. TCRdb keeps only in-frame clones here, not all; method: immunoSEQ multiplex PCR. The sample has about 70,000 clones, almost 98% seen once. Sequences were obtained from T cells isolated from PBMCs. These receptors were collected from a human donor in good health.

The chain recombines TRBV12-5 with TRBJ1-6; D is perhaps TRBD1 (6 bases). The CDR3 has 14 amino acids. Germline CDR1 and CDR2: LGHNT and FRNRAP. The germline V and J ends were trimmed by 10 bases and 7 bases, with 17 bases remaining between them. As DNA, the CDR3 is TGTGCTACGACAGGACACCTGCCAAATTCACCCCTCCACTTT. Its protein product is CATTGHLPNSPLHF.

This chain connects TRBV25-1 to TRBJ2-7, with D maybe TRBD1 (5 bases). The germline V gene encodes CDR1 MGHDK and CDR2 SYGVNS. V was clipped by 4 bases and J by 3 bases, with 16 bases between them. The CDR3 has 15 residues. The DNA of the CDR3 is TGTGCCAGCAGTGGGTCATGGCAGGGTGACTACGAGCAGTACTTC. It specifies CASSGSWQGDYEQYF.

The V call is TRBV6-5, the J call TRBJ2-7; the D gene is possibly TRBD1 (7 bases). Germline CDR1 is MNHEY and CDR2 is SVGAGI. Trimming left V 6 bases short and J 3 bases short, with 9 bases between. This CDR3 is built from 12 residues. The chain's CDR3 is CASSQGGYEQYF. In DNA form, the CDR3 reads TGTGCCAGCAGCCAGGGGGGCTACGAGCAGTACTTC.

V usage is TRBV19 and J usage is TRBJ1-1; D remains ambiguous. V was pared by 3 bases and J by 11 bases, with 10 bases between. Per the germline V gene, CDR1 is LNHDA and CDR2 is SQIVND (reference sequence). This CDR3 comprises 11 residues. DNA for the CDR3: TGTGCCAGTAGTATCACAACAGTGGCTTTCTTT. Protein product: CASSITTVAFF.

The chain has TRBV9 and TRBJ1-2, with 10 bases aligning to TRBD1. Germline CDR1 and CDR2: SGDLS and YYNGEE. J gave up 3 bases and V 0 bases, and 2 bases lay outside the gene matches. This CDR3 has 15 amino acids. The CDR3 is CASSVAGQGDYGYTF. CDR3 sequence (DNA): TGTGCCAGCAGCGTAGCCGGACAGGGGGACTATGGCTACACCTTC.

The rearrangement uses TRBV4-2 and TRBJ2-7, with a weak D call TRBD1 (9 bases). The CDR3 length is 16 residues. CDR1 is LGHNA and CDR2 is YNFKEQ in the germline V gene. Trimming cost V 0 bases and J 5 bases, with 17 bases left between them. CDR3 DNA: TGTGCCAGCAGCCAAGATAGCGGGACAGGGTTTGACGAGCAGTACTTC. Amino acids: CASSQDSGTGFDEQYF.

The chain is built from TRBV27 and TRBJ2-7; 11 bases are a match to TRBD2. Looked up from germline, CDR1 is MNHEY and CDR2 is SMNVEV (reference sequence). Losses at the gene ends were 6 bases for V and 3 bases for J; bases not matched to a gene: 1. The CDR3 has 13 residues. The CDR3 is CASRTSGIYEQYF. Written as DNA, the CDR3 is TGTGCCAGCAGGACTAGCGGGATCTACGAGCAGTACTTC.

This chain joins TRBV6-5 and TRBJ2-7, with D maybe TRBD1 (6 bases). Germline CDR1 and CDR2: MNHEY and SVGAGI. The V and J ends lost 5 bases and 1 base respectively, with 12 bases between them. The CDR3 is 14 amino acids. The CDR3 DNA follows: TGTGCCAGCAGTCCGACAGGATCTTCCTACGAGCAGTACTTC. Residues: CASSPTGSSYEQYF.

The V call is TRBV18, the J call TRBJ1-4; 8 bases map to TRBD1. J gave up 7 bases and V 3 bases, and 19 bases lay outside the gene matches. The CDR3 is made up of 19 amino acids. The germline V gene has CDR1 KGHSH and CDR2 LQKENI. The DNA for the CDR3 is TGTGCCAGCTCACCCCAATCTGCCCCCCCGACAGGGGATGGTGAAAAACTGTTTTTT. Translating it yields CASSPQSAPPTGDGEKLFF.